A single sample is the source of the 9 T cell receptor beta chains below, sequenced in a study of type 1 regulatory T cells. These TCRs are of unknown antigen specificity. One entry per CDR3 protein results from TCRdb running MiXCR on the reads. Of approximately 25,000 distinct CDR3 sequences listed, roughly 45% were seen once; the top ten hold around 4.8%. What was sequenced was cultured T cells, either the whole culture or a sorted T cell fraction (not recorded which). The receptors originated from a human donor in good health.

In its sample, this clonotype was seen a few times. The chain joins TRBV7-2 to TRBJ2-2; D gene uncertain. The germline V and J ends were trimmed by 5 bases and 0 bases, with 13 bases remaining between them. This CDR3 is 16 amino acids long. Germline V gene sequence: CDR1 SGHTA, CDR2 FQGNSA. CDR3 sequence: CASSPMVTTNTGELFF. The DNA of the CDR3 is TGTGCCAGCAGCCCGATGGTGACCACGAACACCGGGGAGCTGTTTTTT.

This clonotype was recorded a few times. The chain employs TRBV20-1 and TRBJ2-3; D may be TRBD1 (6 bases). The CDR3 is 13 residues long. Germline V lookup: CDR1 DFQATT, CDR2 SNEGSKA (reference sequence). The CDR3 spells CSLDRPGTDTQYF. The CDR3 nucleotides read TGCAGCTTGGACAGACCGGGCACAGATACGCAGTATTTT.

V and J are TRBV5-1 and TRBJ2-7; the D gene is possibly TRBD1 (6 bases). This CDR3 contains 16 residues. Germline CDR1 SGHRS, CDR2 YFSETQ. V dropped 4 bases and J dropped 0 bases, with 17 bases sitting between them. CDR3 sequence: CASSPGSRQASYEQYF. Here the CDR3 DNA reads TGCGCCAGCAGCCCAGGAAGCCGACAGGCCTCCTACGAGCAGTACTTC.

The DNA of the CDR3 is TGTGCCAGCAGTGTTGGGGCGGCGGGGGAGATCAATGAGCAGTTCTTC. It yields the protein CASSVGAAGEINEQFF. The genes are TRBV2 and TRBJ2-1; TRBD2 matches 7 bases. Germline V gene lookup returns CDR1 SNHLY and CDR2 FYNNEI. With V trimmed by 4 bases and J by 6 bases, 12 bases remained unmatched. The CDR3 length is 16 residues.

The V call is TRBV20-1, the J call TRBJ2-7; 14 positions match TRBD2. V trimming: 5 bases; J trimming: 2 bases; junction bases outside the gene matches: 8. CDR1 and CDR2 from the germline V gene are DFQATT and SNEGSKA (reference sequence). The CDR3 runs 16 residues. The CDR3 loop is CSAPTSGGAGPYEQYF. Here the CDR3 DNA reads TGCAGTGCTCCGACTAGCGGGGGGGCCGGTCCCTACGAGCAGTACTTC.

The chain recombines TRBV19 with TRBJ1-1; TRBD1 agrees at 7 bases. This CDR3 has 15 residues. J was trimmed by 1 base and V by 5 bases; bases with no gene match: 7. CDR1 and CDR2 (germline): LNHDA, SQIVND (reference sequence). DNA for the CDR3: TGTGCCAGTAGTTCCGCGACAGGGTGGAACACTGAAGCTTTCTTT. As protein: CASSSATGWNTEAFF. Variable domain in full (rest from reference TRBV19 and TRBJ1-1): DGGITQSPKYLFRKEGQNVTLSCEQNLNHDAMYWYRQDPGQGLRLIYYSQIVNDFQKGDIAEGYSVSREKKESFPLTVTSAQKNPTAFYLCASSSATGWNTEAFFGQGTRLTVV.

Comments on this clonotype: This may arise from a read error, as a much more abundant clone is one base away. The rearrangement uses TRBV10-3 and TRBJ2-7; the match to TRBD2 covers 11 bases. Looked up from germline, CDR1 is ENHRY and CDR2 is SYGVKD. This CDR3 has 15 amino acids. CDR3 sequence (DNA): TGTGCCACCAGTGATCTAGCGGGGGGACCTTTGGGGCAGTACTTC. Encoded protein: CATSDLAGGPLGQYF.

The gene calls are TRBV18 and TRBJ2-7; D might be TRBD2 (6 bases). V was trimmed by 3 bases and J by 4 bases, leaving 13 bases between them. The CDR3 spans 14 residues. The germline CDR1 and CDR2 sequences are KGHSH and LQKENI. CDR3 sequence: CASSPAVGGYEQYF. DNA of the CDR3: TGTGCCAGCTCACCGGCAGTTGGAGGGTACGAGCAGTACTTC.

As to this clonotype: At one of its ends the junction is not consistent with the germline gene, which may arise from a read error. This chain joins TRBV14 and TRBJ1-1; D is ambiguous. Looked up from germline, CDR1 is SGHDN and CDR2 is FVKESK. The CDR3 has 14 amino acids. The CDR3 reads CVSSVTSQSAEAFF. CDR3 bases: TGTGTCAGCAGCGTGACAAGTCAGTCGGCTGAAGCTTTCTTT.